This TCR beta chain is from a study of cytomegalovirus exposure and HLA in healthy donors. Broader study findings: It is likely that the observed cluster of highly shared sequence variants was a sequencing artifact. The authors later found most CMV-associated TCR beta chains appeared HLA-restricted.

In the case of this clone: What it binds is unknown.

PCR employed 60 Vbeta and 13 Jbeta primers. The data were produced by immunoSEQ multiplex PCR, yet TCRdb's version contains in-frame clones alone and is incomplete. Of more than 150,000 clones in the sample, roughly 80% are singletons; the top ten hold less than 7%. The sample taken for sequencing was PBMCs. The receptor comes from a man aged 35-49 years in good health and CMV-seropositive.

CDR3 coding DNA: TGTGCCAGCTCTTTACTAGGGAGGCAAGAGACCCAGTACTTC. It encodes CASSLLGRQETQYF. The chain joins TRBV27 to TRBJ2-5, with D possibly TRBD2 on 6 matching bases. The V end was cut by 8 bases, the J end by 2 bases, with 15 bases between. This CDR3 spans 14 amino acids. Germline lookup yields CDR1 MNHEY and CDR2 SMNVEV (reference sequence).